This T cell receptor (beta chain) was observed in a study of blood T cell repertoires in COVID-19. This clone was observed a single time. Authors' analysis steps: The assay estimated nucleated cells by amplifying reference gene primers. Assay: immunoSEQ multiplex PCR; the TCRdb copy retains only in-frame clones and omits some. V and J calls plus clone size are reproduced from that table; the DNA served to infer D and trimming. The table has some 150,000 clones, 80% to 90% seen once. The TCR comes from a woman in her 50s with acute or convalescent COVID-19. Source material: peripheral blood.

CDR3 sequence: CASSLNPSVNEQFF. CDR3 DNA sequence: TGTGCCAGCAGCTTAAATCCCAGCGTCAATGAGCAGTTCTTC. The chain joins TRBV11-3 to TRBJ2-1; D gene uncertain. Germline CDR1 and CDR2: SGHNT and YENEEA. The CDR3 covers 14 residues. The V end lost 2 bases, the J end lost 6 bases, and 11 bases lay between the germline ends.